This T cell receptor beta chain was identified during a study of vaccination and CD4 T cells after COVID-19. The CDR3 contains 15 residues. In germline, CDR1 is MGHDK, CDR2 SYGVNS. V was clipped by 3 bases and J by 6 bases; unmatched bases: 8. The treatment is: roughly 10-day PBMC culture with coronavirus spike peptide pools or control peptides (ViraFEST assay). Antigen-specific T cell expansion with peptide pools preceded TCR sequencing in the ViraFEST approach. Cultures got half-medium changes with IL-2 on days 3 and 7. By proportion, this clonotype is medium-sized. The target antigen is unknown. With the Oncomine TCR Beta short-read assay, DNA from cultured CD4+ T cells was sequenced. Researchers extracted genomic DNA from CD4+ T cells that had been cultured. TCRdb processed the PCR reads anew with MiXCR; each CDR3 protein has one entry. The profile shows about 4,100 distinct CDR3 sequences, 20% of them singletons.

Findings and limits, study-wide: Convalescent patients displayed spike mono-reactivity in 304 of 307 vaccine-specific clones.

This chain joins TRBV25-1 and TRBJ1-1, with TRBD1 matching 9 bases. The sequencing input was CD4+ T cells from blood, cultured in vitro. The receptor comes from a human donor who had recovered from COVID-19. CDR3 sequence (DNA): TGTGCCAGCAGTGATATCGACAGGGGGAAATCTGAAGCTTTCTTT. It codes for CASSDIDRGKSEAFF. Looking up the rest from reference TRBV25-1 and TRBJ1-1 gives the full variable domain: EADIYQTPRYLVIGTGKKITLECSQTMGHDKMYWYQQDPGMELHLIHYSYGVNSTEKGDLSSESTVSRIRTEHFPLTLESARPSHTSQYLCASSDIDRGKSEAFFGQGTRLTVV.